This TCR beta chain was retrieved from a study of T cell changes during pregnancy in multiple sclerosis (dated by TCRdb to between 2017 and 2020). General notes on the study: The study examined how the T cell repertoire changed over the course of pregnancy in women with multiple sclerosis.

Library preparation used the immunoSEQ multiplex PCR assay. TCRdb retrieved this table from immuneACCESS and kept in-frame rearrangements only. Not all clones are present; in checked studies, unresolved V genes account for under half, and no reason is known for the remainder. This sample lists 100,000 or so clones; about 90% were detected once. The ten top clones hold about 2.9% of the sample. Worth noting for this clone: It has no known antigen specificity. Per-nucleotide qualities are absent, and no much larger clonotype sits a single base away.

The CDR1 and CDR2 encoded by the germline V gene are SGHRS and YFSETQ. The CDR3 starts with the cysteine, ends with the phenylalanine, and has 16 residues. Only CDR3 DNA is held: 48 bases, read in frame from base 1. Trimming accounts for 4 bases at V and 4 bases at J, while the number of junction bases matched to no gene is 10. The sequencing used peripheral blood, collected in the second trimester of pregnancy. The clonotype comes from a female donor with multiple sclerosis, enrolled in a pregnancy study. The V and J segments used are TRBV5-1 and TRBJ2-1, and 8 bases in between align with TRBD2. The CDR3 region reads CASSQHLAGIYNEQFF. The nucleotides read TGCGCCAGCAGCCAACACCTAGCGGGTATATACAATGAGCAGTTCTTC.